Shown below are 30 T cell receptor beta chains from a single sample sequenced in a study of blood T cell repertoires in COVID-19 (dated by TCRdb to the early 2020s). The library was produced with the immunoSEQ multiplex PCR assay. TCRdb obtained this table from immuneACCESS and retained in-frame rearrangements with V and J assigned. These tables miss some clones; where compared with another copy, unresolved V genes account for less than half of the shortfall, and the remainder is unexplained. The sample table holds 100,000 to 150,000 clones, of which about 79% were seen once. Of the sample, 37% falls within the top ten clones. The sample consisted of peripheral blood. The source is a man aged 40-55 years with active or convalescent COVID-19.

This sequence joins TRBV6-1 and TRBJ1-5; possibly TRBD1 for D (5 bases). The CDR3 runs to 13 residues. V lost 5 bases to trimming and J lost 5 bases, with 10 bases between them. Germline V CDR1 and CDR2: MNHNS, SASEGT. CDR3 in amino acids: CASSLGAHQPQHF. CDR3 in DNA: TGTGCCAGCAGTTTAGGGGCTCATCAGCCCCAGCATTTT.

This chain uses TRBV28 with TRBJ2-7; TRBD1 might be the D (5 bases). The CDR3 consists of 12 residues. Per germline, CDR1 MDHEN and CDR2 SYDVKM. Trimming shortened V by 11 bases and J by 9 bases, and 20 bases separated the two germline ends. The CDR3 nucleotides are TGTGCCTCGAGAGGCAGGGTAGGTGTGCAGTACTTC. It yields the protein CASRGRVGVQYF.

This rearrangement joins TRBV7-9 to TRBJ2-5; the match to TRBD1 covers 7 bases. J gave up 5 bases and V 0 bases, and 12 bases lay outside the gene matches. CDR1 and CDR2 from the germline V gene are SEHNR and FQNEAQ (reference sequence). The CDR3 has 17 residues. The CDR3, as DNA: TGTGCCAGCAGCTTAGCCCGACAGGGCCATCCCGGGGAGACCCAGTACTTC. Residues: CASSLARQGHPGETQYF. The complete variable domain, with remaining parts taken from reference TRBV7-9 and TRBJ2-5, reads DTGVSQNPRHKITKRGQNVTFRCDPISEHNRLYWYRQTLGQGPEFLTYFQNEAQLEKSRLLSDRFSAERPKGSFSTLEIQRTEQGDSAMYLCASSLARQGHPGETQYFGPGTRLLVL.

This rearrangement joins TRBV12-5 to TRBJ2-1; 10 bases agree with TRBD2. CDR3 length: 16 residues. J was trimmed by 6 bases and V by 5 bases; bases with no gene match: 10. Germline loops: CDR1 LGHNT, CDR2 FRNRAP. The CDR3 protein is CASGEGSGRAGNEQFF. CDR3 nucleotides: TGTGCTAGTGGTGAAGGCAGCGGGAGGGCAGGCAATGAGCAGTTCTTC.

The CDR3 DNA follows: TGTGCCAGCAGAATGACAGGGGGTACGGATGGCTACACCTTC. This sequence encodes CASRMTGGTDGYTF. This rearrangement joins TRBV2 to TRBJ1-2, with TRBD1 matching over 9 bases. The germline V gene has CDR1 SNHLY and CDR2 FYNNEI. The CDR3 loop spans 14 amino acids. V gave up 6 bases and J gave up 6 bases; unmatched junction bases: 8.

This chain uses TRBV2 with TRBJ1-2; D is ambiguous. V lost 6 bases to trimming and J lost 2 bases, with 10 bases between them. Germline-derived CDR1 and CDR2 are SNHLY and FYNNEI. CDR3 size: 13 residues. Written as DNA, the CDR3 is TGTGCCAGCAGGACAAAACTGAACTATGGCTACACCTTC. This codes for CASRTKLNYGYTF.

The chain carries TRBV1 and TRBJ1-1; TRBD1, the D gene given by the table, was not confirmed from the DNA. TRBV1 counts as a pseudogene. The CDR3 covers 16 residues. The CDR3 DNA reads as TGCACCCGACATAAGACAGGGGGCGATTTGAGCACTGAAGCTTTCTTT. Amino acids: CTRHKTGGDLSTEAFF.

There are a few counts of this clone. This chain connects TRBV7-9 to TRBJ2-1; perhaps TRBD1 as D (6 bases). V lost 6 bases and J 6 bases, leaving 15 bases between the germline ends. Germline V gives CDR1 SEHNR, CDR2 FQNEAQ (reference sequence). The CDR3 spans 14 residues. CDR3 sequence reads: CASSTGTLANEQFF. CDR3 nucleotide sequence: TGTGCCAGCAGTACTGGGACATTGGCCAATGAGCAGTTCTTC.

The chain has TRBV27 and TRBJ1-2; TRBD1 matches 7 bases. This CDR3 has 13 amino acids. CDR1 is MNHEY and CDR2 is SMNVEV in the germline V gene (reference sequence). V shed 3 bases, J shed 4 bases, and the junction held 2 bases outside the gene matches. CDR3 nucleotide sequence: TGTGCCAGCAGTTTGGACAGGTTCTATGGCTACACCTTC. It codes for CASSLDRFYGYTF.

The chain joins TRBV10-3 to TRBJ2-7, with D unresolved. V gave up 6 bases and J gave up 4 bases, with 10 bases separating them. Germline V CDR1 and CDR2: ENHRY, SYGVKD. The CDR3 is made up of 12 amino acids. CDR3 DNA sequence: TGTGCCATCAGCCCCTCGAGGTACGAGCAGTACTTC. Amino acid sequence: CAISPSRYEQYF.

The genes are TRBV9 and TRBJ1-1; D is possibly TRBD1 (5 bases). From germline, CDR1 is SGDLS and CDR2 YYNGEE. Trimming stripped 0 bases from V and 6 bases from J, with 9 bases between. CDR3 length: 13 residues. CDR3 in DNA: TGTGCCAGCAGCGTAGTTCAGGGTGCTGAAGCTTTCTTT. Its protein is CASSVVQGAEAFF.

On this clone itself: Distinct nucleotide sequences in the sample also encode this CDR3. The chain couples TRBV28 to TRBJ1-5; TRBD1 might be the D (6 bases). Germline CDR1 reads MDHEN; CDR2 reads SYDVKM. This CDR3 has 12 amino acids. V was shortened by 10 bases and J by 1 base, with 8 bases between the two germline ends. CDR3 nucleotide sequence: TGTGCCATACAGGGAAGCAATCAGCCCCAGCATTTT. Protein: CAIQGSNQPQHF. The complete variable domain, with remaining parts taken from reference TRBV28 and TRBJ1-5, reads DVKVTQSSRYLVKRTGEKVFLECVQDMDHENMFWYRQDPGLGLRLIYFSYDVKMKEKGDIPEGYSVSREKKERFSLILESASTNQTSMYLCAIQGSNQPQHFGDGTRLSIL.

The CDR3 is CASSQDLTSLQYF. As DNA, the CDR3 is TGCGCCAGCAGCCAAGATCTAACTTCCCTGCAGTATTTT. The J gene is TRBJ2-3, the V gene TRBV4-3; unclear D gene. Trimming took off 0 bases at V and 11 bases at J, with 12 bases between the two ends. The CDR3 sequence is 13 residues long. Germline V gene sequence: CDR1 LGHNA, CDR2 YSLEER.

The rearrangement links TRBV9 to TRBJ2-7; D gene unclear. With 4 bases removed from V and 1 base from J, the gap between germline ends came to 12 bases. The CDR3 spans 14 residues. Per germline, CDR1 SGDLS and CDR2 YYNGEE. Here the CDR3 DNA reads TGTGCCAGCAGCCTCGGCGGAAGTTCCTACGAGCAGTACTTC. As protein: CASSLGGSSYEQYF.

CDR3 nucleotides: TGTGCCACCAGTACAGGGAGCGGAATATACAATGAGCAGTTCTTC. This translates into CATSTGSGIYNEQFF. This chain links TRBV24-1 with TRBJ2-1; D is possibly TRBD1 (6 bases). The germline V gene encodes CDR1 KGHDR and CDR2 SFDVKD. Trimming removed 6 bases at V and 4 bases at J, with 15 bases between. This CDR3 is 15 amino acids long.

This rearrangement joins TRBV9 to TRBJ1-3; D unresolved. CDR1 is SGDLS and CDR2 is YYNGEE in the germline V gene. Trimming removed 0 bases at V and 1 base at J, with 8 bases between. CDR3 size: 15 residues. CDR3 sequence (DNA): TGTGCCAGCAGCGTAGAGCCCGAATCTGGAAACACCATATATTTT. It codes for CASSVEPESGNTIYF.

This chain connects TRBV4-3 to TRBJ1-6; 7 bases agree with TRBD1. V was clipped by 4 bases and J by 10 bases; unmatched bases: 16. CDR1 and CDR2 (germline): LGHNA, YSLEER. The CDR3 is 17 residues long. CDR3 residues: CASSLTRQGGEVSPLHF. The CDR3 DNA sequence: TGCGCCAGCAGCCTTACTCGACAGGGCGGAGAAGTGTCACCCCTCCACTTT.

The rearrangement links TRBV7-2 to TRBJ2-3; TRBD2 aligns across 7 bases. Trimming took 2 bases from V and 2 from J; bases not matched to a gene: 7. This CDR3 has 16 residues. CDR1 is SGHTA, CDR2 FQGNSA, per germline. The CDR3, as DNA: TGTGCCAGCAGCTTATTCCGGGGGGTGTCCACAGATACGCAGTATTTT. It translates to CASSLFRGVSTDTQYF.

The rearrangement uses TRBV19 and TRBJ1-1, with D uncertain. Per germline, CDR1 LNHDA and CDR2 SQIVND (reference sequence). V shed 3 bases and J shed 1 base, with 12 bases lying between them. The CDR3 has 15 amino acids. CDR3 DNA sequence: TGTGCCAGTAGTATCCCCAAACAACAGAACACTGAAGCTTTCTTT. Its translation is CASSIPKQQNTEAFF.

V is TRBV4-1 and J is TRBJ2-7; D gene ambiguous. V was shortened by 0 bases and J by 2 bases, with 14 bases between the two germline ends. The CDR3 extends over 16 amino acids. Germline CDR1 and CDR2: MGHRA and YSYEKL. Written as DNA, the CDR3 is TGCGCCAGCAGCCAAGATCCCCCTGGAGTCACCTACGAGCAGTACTTC. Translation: CASSQDPPGVTYEQYF.

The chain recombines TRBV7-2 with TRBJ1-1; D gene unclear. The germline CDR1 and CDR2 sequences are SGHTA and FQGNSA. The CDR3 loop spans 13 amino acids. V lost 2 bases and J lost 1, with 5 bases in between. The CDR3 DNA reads TGTGCCAGCAGCTTATCTAAGAACACTGAAGCTTTCTTT. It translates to CASSLSKNTEAFF.

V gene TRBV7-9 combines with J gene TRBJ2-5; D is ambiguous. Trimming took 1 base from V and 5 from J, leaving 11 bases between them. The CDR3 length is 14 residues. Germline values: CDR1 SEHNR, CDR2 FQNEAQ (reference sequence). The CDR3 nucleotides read TGTGCCAGCAGCTTAGTCGCCTCTAAGGAGACCCAGTACTTC. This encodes CASSLVASKETQYF.

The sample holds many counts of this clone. The CDR3 region has the DNA TGTGCCAGCTCCCCTCCTCCGGGATCGGGGAACACTGAAGCTTTCTTT. Translated: CASSPPPGSGNTEAFF. V gene TRBV11-3 combines with J gene TRBJ1-1; D is unclear. CDR3 size: 16 residues. V was trimmed by 8 bases and J by 1 base, leaving 20 bases between them. CDR1 is SGHNT and CDR2 is YENEEA in the germline V gene.

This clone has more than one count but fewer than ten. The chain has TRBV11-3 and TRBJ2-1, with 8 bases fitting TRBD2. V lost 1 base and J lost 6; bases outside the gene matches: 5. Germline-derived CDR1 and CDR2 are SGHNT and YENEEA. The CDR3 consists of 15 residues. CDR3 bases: TGTGCCAGCAGCTTAGGCCAGCGGGAGAGCAATGAGCAGTTCTTC. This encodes CASSLGQRESNEQFF.

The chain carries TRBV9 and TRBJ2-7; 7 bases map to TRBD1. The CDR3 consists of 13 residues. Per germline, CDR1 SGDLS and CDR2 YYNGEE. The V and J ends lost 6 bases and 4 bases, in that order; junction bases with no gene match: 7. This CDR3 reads CASTPPGGYEQYF. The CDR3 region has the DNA TGTGCCAGCACCCCCCCAGGGGGATACGAGCAGTACTTC.

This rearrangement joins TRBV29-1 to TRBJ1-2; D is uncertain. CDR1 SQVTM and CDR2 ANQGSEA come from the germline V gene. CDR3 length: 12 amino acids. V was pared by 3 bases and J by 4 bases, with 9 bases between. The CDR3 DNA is TGCAGCGTTGATGAGTTTTCCTATGGCTACACCTTC. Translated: CSVDEFSYGYTF.

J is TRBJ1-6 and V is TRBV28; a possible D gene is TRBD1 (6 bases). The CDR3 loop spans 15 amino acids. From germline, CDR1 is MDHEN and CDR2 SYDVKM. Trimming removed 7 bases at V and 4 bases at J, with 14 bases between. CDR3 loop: CASIQQGPYNSPLHF. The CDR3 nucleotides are TGTGCCAGCATTCAACAGGGCCCTTATAATTCACCCCTCCACTTT.

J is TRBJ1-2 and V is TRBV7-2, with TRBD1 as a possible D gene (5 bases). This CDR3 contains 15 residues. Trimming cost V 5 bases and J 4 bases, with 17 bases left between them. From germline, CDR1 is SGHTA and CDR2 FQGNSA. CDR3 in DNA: TGTGCCAGCAGCCTCCAGGGAAAACTCGGCTATGGCTACACCTTC. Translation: CASSLQGKLGYGYTF.

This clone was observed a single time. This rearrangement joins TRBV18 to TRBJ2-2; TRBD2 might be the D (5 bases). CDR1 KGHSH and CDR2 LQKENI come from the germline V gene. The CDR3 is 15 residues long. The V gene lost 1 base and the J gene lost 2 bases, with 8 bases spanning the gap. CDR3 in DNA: TGTGCCAGCTCACCACGACGGGAAAACACCGGGGAGCTGTTTTTT. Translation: CASSPRRENTGELFF.

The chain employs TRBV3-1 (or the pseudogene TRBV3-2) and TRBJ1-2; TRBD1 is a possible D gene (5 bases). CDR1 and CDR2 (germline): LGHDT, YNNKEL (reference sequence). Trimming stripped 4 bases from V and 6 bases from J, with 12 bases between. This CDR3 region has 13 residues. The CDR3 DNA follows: TGTGCCAGCAGCCTGAATTCAGGGCATGGCTACACCTTC. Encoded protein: CASSLNSGHGYTF.